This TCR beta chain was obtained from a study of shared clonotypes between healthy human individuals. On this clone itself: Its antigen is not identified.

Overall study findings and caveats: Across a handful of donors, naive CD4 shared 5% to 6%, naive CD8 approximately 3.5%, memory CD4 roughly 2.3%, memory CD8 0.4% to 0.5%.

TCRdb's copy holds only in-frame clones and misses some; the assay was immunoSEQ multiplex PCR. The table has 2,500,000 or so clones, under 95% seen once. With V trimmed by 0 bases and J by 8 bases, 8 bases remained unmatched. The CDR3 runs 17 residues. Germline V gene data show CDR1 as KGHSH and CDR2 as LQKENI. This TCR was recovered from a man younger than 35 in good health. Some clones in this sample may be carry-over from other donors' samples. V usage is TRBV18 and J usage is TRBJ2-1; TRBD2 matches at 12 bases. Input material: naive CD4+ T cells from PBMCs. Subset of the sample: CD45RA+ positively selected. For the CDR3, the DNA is TGTGCCAGCTCACCACCCGCTAGCGGGAGGGCCGGCCATGAGCAGTTCTTC. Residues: CASSPPASGRAGHEQFF.